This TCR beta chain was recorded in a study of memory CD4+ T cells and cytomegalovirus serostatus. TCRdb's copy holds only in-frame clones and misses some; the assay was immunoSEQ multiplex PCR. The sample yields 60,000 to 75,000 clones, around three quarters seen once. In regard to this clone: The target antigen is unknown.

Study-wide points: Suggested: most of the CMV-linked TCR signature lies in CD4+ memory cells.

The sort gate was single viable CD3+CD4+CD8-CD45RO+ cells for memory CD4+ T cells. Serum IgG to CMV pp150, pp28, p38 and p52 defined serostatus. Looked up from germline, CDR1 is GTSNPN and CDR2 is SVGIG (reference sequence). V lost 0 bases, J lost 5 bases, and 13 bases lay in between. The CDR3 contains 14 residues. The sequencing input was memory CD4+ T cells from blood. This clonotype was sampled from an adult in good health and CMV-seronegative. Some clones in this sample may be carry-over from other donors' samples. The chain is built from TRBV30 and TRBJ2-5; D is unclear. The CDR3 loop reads CAWSVPMSLETQYF. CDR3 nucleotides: TGTGCCTGGAGTGTACCGATGTCCCTTGAGACCCAGTACTTC.